Given below is one TCR beta chain in context. This receptor's antigen is unknown. It has no much larger one-base neighbor in the sample; base qualities were not kept. The data are from a study of T cells after yellow fever vaccination (dated by TCRdb to the late 2010s). Turning to the overall study: Libraries from fractions with low cell numbers were prepared with the SMART-Seq v4 Ultra Low Input RNA kit. To follow T-cell clones before and after primary and booster YFV17D yellow fever vaccination, bulk TCR alpha and beta repertoires were sequenced over time. Two healthy male donors made up the cohort, one aged 18 to 30 years and the other aged 30 to 40 years. Bulk PBMC replicates and cell subsets were isolated from blood drawn at multiple timepoints before and after both primary and secondary immunization.

The V end loses 6 bases and the J end loses 4 bases, and a stretch of 18 bases separates them. Counted from cysteine to phenylalanine, this CDR3 has 15 amino acids. The only DNA kept is the CDR3, 45 bases in frame from the first base. Via the germline V gene, CDR1 is MNHNS and CDR2 SASEGT. The label giving this sample's treatment or condition can be read as: live attenuated yellow fever vaccine strain. At each blood-draw timepoint, two biological replicates of bulk PBMCs were collected. PBMCs were isolated from peripheral blood using a standard Ficoll-Paque protocol. RNA was extracted with TriZol from bulk PBMCs, CD4 and CD8 fractions, and dextramer-positive and dextramer-negative fractions. TCR cDNA was synthesized by 5'RACE template switching, through which a universal primer site and unique molecular identifiers were introduced. Priming of cDNA synthesis was performed from both the TCR alpha and TCR beta constant segments. Two PCR steps were used to amplify libraries, with sample barcodes and sequencing adapters being added in the second step. Sequencing of libraries was done on Illumina HiSeq 2500 (2x100 bp) or NovaSeq (2x150 bp). Concerning the study's data processing: Reads were demultiplexed and collapsed into UMI consensus sequences with MIGEC, and V(D)J alignment was performed with MiXCR. Vaccine-responding clonotypes were identified with edgeR using replicate PBMC samples, with FDR below 0.01 and a log2 fold change above 5 up to day 15 being required. Bulk clonotypes were assigned CD4 or CD8 identity according to which sequenced CD4 or CD8 repertoire held them at higher abundance. TCRdb reworked the public reads: Q25 trimming with fastp, MiXCR clone assembly, productive beta chains retained. One record per CDR3 amino acid sequence lists the most common genes and DNA. The V and J calls come from TCRdb's annotation, not from the publication. The sample profile shows 450,000 to 600,000 distinct CDR3 sequences; 17% of them were found once. The ten largest clones take up roughly 17% of the sample.

Points the paper makes about the study in general: Compared with the primary T-cell response, the secondary T-cell response was weaker but faster, peaking on day 5 rather than day 15. Computational filtering was required because FACS-sorted repertoires could contain abundant contaminating clonotypes from the bulk population. A small share of clonotypes was detected in both CD4 and CD8 compartments, with the overlap likely arising from convergent recombination. After the booster, most of the clones that had expanded following primary vaccination were detected again (roughly 96% of CD4 and 80% to 90% of CD8), which suggests that memory was broadly maintained. Only a couple of donors were included in the study, so the extent to which the findings can be generalized is limited.

This clonotype was sampled from a man in his late teens or twenties who received the YFV17D yellow fever vaccine. The V gene is TRBV6-1 and the J gene is TRBJ1-1; the D gene is perhaps TRBD1, on 5 matching bases. The sequencing here drew on PBMCs, taken 4 to 5 days after the first yellow fever vaccination. The bases are TGTGCCAGCAGGCTAGGGAACCTGAGGGGCACTGAAGCTTTCTTT. Its protein product is CASRLGNLRGTEAFF.